The 20 T cell receptor beta chains in this list originate from one sample, sequenced in a study of blood T cell repertoires in COVID-19. Measured with immunoSEQ multiplex PCR; TCRdb has only the in-frame clones, and not every one. The sample holds about 100,000 clones, 80% to 95% seen once. Material: peripheral blood. These receptor sequences come from a man between 65 and 79 years old with acute or convalescent COVID-19.

This clone occurred once. This CDR3 is also generated by other DNA sequences in the sample. The V and J genes are TRBV27 and TRBJ1-1, with D uncertain. Per germline, CDR1 MNHEY and CDR2 SMNVEV (reference sequence). This CDR3 has 13 residues. Trimming left V 5 bases short and J 1 base short, with 8 bases between. CDR3 in DNA: TGTGCCAGCAGTCTTCGGGAGAACACTGAAGCTTTCTTT. Its protein is CASSLRENTEAFF.

The chain links TRBV21-1 to TRBJ1-2. TRBV21-1 is reported as a pseudogene. There are 12 residues in the CDR3. The CDR3 is CASREGGYGYTF. For the CDR3, the DNA is TGTGCCAGCAGGGAGGGTGGCTATGGCTACACCTTC.

This clone was observed once. The J gene is TRBJ1-1, the V gene TRBV7-9; D is possibly TRBD1 (5 bases). Trimming took off 2 bases at V and 6 bases at J, with 10 bases between the two ends. Germline CDR1 and CDR2: SEHNR and FQNEAQ (reference sequence). This CDR3 contains 13 residues. As DNA, the CDR3 is TGTGCCAGCAGCTTATACCTAGGGGCTGAAGCTTTCTTT. Its translation: CASSLYLGAEAFF.

The chain employs TRBV10-3 and TRBJ2-2; 10 bases match TRBD2. Per germline, CDR1 ENHRY and CDR2 SYGVKD. V dropped 2 bases and J dropped 4; count of bases not matched to a gene: 7. This CDR3 has 17 amino acids. The CDR3 bases are TGTGCCATCAGTGAGCGCAAAGCGGGGGGGAGCACCGGGGAGCTGTTTTTT. It encodes CAISERKAGGSTGELFF.

This chain connects TRBV27 to TRBJ1-1; D uncertain. The CDR3 runs 14 residues. Germline CDR1 and CDR2: MNHEY and SMNVEV (reference sequence). V was clipped by 5 bases and J by 1 base, with 11 bases between them. The CDR3 here is CASSIRGQNTEAFF. CDR3 bases: TGTGCCAGCAGTATTAGAGGGCAGAACACTGAAGCTTTCTTT.

J is TRBJ1-2 and V is TRBV29-1; possibly TRBD1 for D (6 bases). The CDR3 spans 16 residues. The V and J ends lost 5 bases and 4 bases respectively, with 23 bases between them. CDR1 is SQVTM, CDR2 ANQGSEA, per germline. The CDR3 spells CSVMWGGLRGGYGYTF. Here the CDR3 DNA reads TGCAGCGTTATGTGGGGGGGGCTTAGGGGGGGCTATGGCTACACCTTC.

The chain recombines TRBV5-1 with TRBJ1-4, with D perhaps TRBD1 (5 bases). The CDR3 consists of 14 residues. V was cut by 1 base and J by 7 bases, with 11 bases left in between. Germline-derived CDR1 and CDR2 are SGHRS and YFSETQ. The CDR3 loop is CASSLSRVGEKLFF. DNA for the CDR3: TGCGCCAGCAGCTTGTCCAGGGTCGGTGAAAAACTGTTTTTT.

The chain has TRBV7-2 and TRBJ1-2, with 7 bases aligning to TRBD1. In germline, CDR1 is SGHTA, CDR2 FQGNSA. This CDR3 region has 14 residues. The ends lost 6 bases at V and 4 bases at J; junction bases unmatched: 8. CDR3 protein: CASSPGTVGYGYTF. As DNA, the CDR3 is TGTGCCAGCAGTCCCGGGACAGTGGGCTATGGCTACACCTTC.

The chain has TRBV4-3 and TRBJ1-2; possible D gene TRBD1, 6 bases. Between the trimmed V and J ends, which lost 4 bases and 7 bases, there was a span of 10 bases. The germline gives CDR1 LGHNA, CDR2 YSLEER. This CDR3 has 12 amino acids. The CDR3 loop is CASSRGGVGYTF. CDR3 nucleotides: TGCGCCAGCAGCCGGGGGGGCGTTGGCTACACCTTC.

Here the CDR3 DNA reads TGTGCCAGCAGCTTAGGGGGCGGGATGTCCAATGAGCAGTTCTTC. Translating gives CASSLGGGMSNEQFF. The chain has TRBV7-2 and TRBJ2-1; possible D gene TRBD2, 6 bases. This CDR3 has 15 residues. Per germline, CDR1 SGHTA and CDR2 FQGNSA. V lost 1 base, J lost 6 bases, and 13 bases lay in between.

V is TRBV6-5 and J is TRBJ2-2; D possibly corresponds to TRBD1 (5 bases). The CDR3 runs 15 residues. CDR1 and CDR2 (germline): MNHEY, SVGAGI. V was shortened by 2 bases and J by 6 bases, with 13 bases between the two germline ends. The CDR3: CASSYGQGIPGELFF. CDR3 DNA sequence: TGTGCCAGCAGTTACGGTCAGGGTATACCCGGGGAGCTGTTTTTT.

Remarks on this clone: An end of the junction differs from the germline gene, which may be a read error. The rearrangement links TRBV11-3 to TRBJ2-2, with D tentatively TRBD1 (6 bases). Germline CDR1 reads SGHNT; CDR2 reads YENEEA. CDR3 length equals 15 residues. The CDR3 nucleotides read TGTGCCAGCATGCGACAGGACCTTGAACACCGGGGAGCTGTTTTT. Its protein is CASMRQDLEHRGAVF.

V and J are TRBV9 and TRBJ2-3, with 11 nucleotides matching TRBD2. The V gene's germline CDR1 is SGDLS and CDR2 YYNGEE. V dropped 4 bases and J dropped 4; count of bases not matched to a gene: 2. The CDR3 loop spans 14 amino acids. In DNA, the CDR3 is TGTGCCAGCAGCATTAGCGGGGGGGCAGATACGCAGTATTTT. Translating it yields CASSISGGADTQYF. Looking up the rest from reference TRBV9 and TRBJ2-3 gives the full variable domain: DSGVTQTPKHLITATGQRVTLRCSPRSGDLSVYWYQQSLDQGLQFLIQYYNGEERAKGNILERFSAQQFPDLHSELNLSSLELGDSALYFCASSISGGADTQYFGPGTRLTVL.

This sequence joins TRBV19 and TRBJ1-1; a possible D gene is TRBD1 (5 bases). Germline V CDR1 and CDR2: LNHDA, SQIVND (reference sequence). The CDR3 totals 17 residues. Trimming shortened V by 1 base and J by 0 bases, and 15 bases separated the two germline ends. The CDR3 DNA sequence: TGTGCCAGTAGTATAGCCACCCGACAGCGCCTGAACACTGAAGCTTTCTTT. Translating it yields CASSIATRQRLNTEAFF.

The J gene is TRBJ1-1, the V gene TRBV10-3; 9 positions agree with TRBD1. The CDR3 spans 15 residues. Trimming removed 6 bases from V and 0 bases from J; junction bases left unmatched: 5. Germline assignment: CDR1 ENHRY and CDR2 SYGVKD. The CDR3 region is CAIRGTGSMNTEAFF. In nucleotides, the CDR3 is TGTGCCATCAGGGGGACAGGGTCCATGAACACTGAAGCTTTCTTT.

The V and J genes are TRBV13 and TRBJ2-1, with TRBD2 identical over 11 bases. V trimming: 5 bases; J trimming: 2 bases; junction bases outside the gene matches: 11. This CDR3 comprises 18 residues. The germline V gene has CDR1 PRHDT and CDR2 FYEKMQ (reference sequence). CDR3 region: CASSPGTSGAGPYNEQFF. CDR3 bases: TGTGCCAGCAGCCCAGGGACTAGCGGAGCGGGGCCCTACAATGAGCAGTTCTTC.

V is TRBV15 and J is TRBJ1-4; D unclear. The CDR3 length is 13 residues. Trimming shortened V by 0 bases and J by 7 bases, and 6 bases separated the two germline ends. CDR1 and CDR2 from the germline V gene are LNHNV and YYDKDF (reference sequence). The CDR3 region is CATSRDPFEKLFF. The CDR3 coding sequence is TGTGCCACCAGCAGAGACCCCTTTGAAAAACTGTTTTTT.

The gene calls are TRBV6-6 and TRBJ1-1; the match to TRBD1 covers 8 bases. The CDR3 spans 15 residues. Unmatched junction bases numbered 9, after V lost 8 bases and J lost 1 base. Germline-derived CDR1 and CDR2 are MNHNY and SVGAGI (reference sequence). CDR3 nucleotides: TGTGCCAGCGGGGGGACAGGTTTCGGGAACACTGAAGCTTTCTTT. The encoded protein is CASGGTGFGNTEAFF.

The chain combines TRBV28 with TRBJ1-2; 8 positions match TRBD1. CDR3 length equals 14 residues. CDR1 is MDHEN and CDR2 is SYDVKM in the germline V gene. Trimming took 2 bases from V and 9 from J; bases not matched to a gene: 8. The CDR3: CASSLTRGQRSYTF. The CDR3 coding sequence is TGTGCCAGCAGTTTAACCAGGGGGCAACGGAGCTACACCTTC.

J is TRBJ2-5 and V is TRBV6-4; 9 bases are a match to TRBD1. CDR1 MRHNA and CDR2 SNTAGT come from the germline V gene. V trimming: 6 bases; J trimming: 4 bases; junction bases outside the gene matches: 6. The CDR3 is made up of 14 amino acids. The CDR3 sequence: CASSPTGGGETQYF. Here the CDR3 DNA reads TGTGCCAGCAGCCCAACAGGGGGCGGAGAGACCCAGTACTTC.